The rows below give T cell receptor beta chains drawn from one sample of a study of T cell responses to AZD1222 COVID-19 vaccine. Sequencing was performed with immunoSEQ multiplex PCR; in TCRdb, only in-frame clones are kept and a portion is missing. The data show tens of thousands of clones, with 75% to 85% seen just once and 15% to 25% held by the top ten. The material was peripheral blood, obtained on day 0 of AZD1222 vaccination. The receptors come from an adult in good health. CDR3s include the opening cysteine and the closing phenylalanine or tryptophan. D genes are given only for firm matches. Only part of the rows carry a size: once, few, many, or a class if the clone is expanded.

CDR3 protein	CDR3 DNA	clone size	V gene	J gene	D gene
CASRFSNEFHF	TGTGCCAGCAGGTTTTCGAACGAGTTCCACTTT	few	TRBV7-9	TRBJ1-6	NA
CASSQDWEGVEVQYF	TGTGCCAGCAGCCAAGATTGGGAGGGAGTTGAAGTGCAGTACTTC	NA	TRBV14	TRBJ2-7	TRBD2
CASSLDRVVGETQYF	TGTGCCAGCAGCTTGGACAGGGTGGTAGGAGAGACCCAGTACTTC	NA	TRBV7-9	TRBJ2-5	TRBD1
CASSQERAGGPSDTQYF	TGCGCCAGCAGCCAAGAGAGGGCGGGAGGGCCTTCAGATACGCAGTATTTT	NA	TRBV4-3	TRBJ2-3	TRBD2
CASSLQGGFQETQYF	TGTGCCAGCAGTCTACAGGGGGGGTTCCAAGAGACCCAGTACTTC	NA	TRBV6-2/TRBV6-3	TRBJ2-5	NA
CASKMTGVNEKLFF	TGTGCCAGCAAAATGACAGGGGTTAATGAAAAACTGTTTTTT	NA	TRBV2	TRBJ1-4	TRBD1
CASSPPGGNGNTIYF	TGTGCCAGCAGCCCCCCTGGAGGGAACGGAAACACCATATATTTT	NA	TRBV5-4	TRBJ1-3	NA
CASDSVGTTYGYTF	TGTGCCAGTGATTCTGTAGGGACAACCTATGGCTACACCTTC	NA	TRBV19	TRBJ1-2	NA
CASSRSQGVNTEAFF	TGTGCCAGCTCACGGAGTCAGGGGGTGAACACTGAAGCTTTCTTT	NA	TRBV18	TRBJ1-1	TRBD1
CASGQRFEETQYF	TGTGCCAGTGGACAGCGCTTTGAAGAGACCCAGTACTTC	NA	TRBV19	TRBJ2-5	NA
CASSYRSGANVLTF	TGTGCCAGCAGTTACAGGTCTGGGGCCAACGTCCTGACTTTC	NA	TRBV6-2/TRBV6-3	TRBJ2-6	NA
CASSQTGRDYGYTF	TGTGCCAGCAGCCAGACCGGCAGGGACTATGGCTACACCTTC	NA	TRBV16	TRBJ1-2	NA
CASSLRAGVGEQYF	TGTGCCAGCAGCTTGCGAGCGGGAGTTGGCGAGCAGTACTTC	NA	TRBV11-2	TRBJ2-7	TRBD2
CASSFRGTEAFF	TGTGCCAGCAGCTTTAGGGGGACTGAAGCTTTCTTT	NA	TRBV5-8	TRBJ1-1	NA
CASSPDKPPAGQYEQYF	TGTGCCAGCAGCCCCGACAAGCCCCCGGCAGGGCAGTACGAGCAGTACTTC	NA	TRBV7-6	TRBJ2-7	NA
CASSFSKGAGANVLTF	TGCGCCAGCAGCTTCTCAAAGGGGGCTGGGGCCAACGTCCTGACTTTC	NA	TRBV5-1	TRBJ2-6	NA
CASSPGRSYEQYF	TGTGCCAGCAGTCCCGGACGCTCCTACGAGCAGTACTTC	NA	TRBV28	TRBJ2-7	NA
CASSHLAGRSSYNEQFF	TGTGCCAGCAGCCATTTAGCGGGGAGAAGCTCCTACAATGAGCAGTTCTTC	NA	TRBV3-1/TRBV3-2	TRBJ2-1	TRBD2
CASSPDLPGDTIYF	TGTGCCAGCAGCCCGGACCTCCCGGGAGACACCATATATTTT	NA	TRBV7-2	TRBJ1-3	NA
CASSHVLAGLYTGELFF	TGCGCCAGCAGTCATGTACTAGCGGGCCTTTACACCGGGGAGCTGTTTTTT	NA	TRBV23-1	TRBJ2-2	TRBD2
CASSRNGASSYNEQFF	TGTGCCAGCAGCCGAAACGGGGCGAGCTCCTACAATGAGCAGTTCTTC	NA	TRBV7-3	TRBJ2-1	NA
CASSLTGTAGIQYF	TGTGCCAGCAGTTTAACCGGGACAGCGGGCATTCAGTACTTC	NA	TRBV28	TRBJ2-4	NA
CASSRAGKETQYF	TGTGCCAGCTCACGAGCGGGGAAAGAGACCCAGTACTTC	many	TRBV18	TRBJ2-5	TRBD2
CASSEDTGATNEKLFF	TGTGCCAGCAGTGAAGATACAGGAGCAACTAATGAAAAACTGTTTTTT	NA	TRBV6-1	TRBJ1-4	NA
CASSGRGRGTGELFF	TGTGCCAGCAGCGGCAGGGGGCGCGGCACCGGGGAGCTGTTTTTT	NA	TRBV5-6	TRBJ2-2	TRBD1
CASSLGTGFMNTEAFF	TGCGCCAGCAGCCTTGGGACAGGGTTTATGAACACTGAAGCTTTCTTT	NA	TRBV4-1	TRBJ1-1	TRBD1
CATSDSRTGDTEAFF	TGTGCCACCAGTGATTCCCGGACAGGGGACACTGAAGCTTTCTTT	few	TRBV24-1	TRBJ1-1	TRBD1
CASPRGGGAGELFF	TGTGCCAGCCCTAGAGGTGGAGGGGCCGGGGAGCTGTTTTTT	few	TRBV7-9	TRBJ2-2	NA
CASSLEAGYEKLFF	TGTGCCAGCAGTTTAGAGGCAGGCTACGAAAAACTGTTTTTT	NA	TRBV28	TRBJ1-4	NA
CSVEPRDRGVYGYTF	TGCAGCGTTGAACCCCGGGACAGGGGGGTCTATGGCTACACCTTC	NA	TRBV29-1	TRBJ1-2	TRBD1
CASSQGEQYF	TGCGCCAGCAGCCAAGGCGAGCAGTACTTC	NA	TRBV4-3	TRBJ2-7	NA
CASSFTGGNEQYF	TGTGCCAGCAGCTTCACGGGAGGAAACGAGCAGTACTTC	NA	TRBV7-9	TRBJ2-7	TRBD2
CASSIHGTGSYEQYF	TGCGCCAGCAGCATTCACGGGACAGGGTCGTACGAGCAGTACTTC	NA	TRBV4-3	TRBJ2-7	TRBD1
CASRQGVQPQHF	TGTGCCAGTAGACAGGGGGTTCAGCCCCAGCATTTT	NA	TRBV19	TRBJ1-5	TRBD1
CASSLTAGTVEAFF	TGTGCCAGCAGCTTAACTGCGGGGACAGTTGAAGCTTTCTTT	NA	TRBV7-3	TRBJ1-1	TRBD1
CASQAGGLSYNEQFF	TGTGCCAGCCAAGCGGGAGGGTTATCCTACAATGAGCAGTTCTTC	once	TRBV28	TRBJ2-1	TRBD2
CASSFNWRPYNEQFF	TGTGCCAGCAGTTTTAACTGGCGCCCCTACAATGAGCAGTTCTTC	NA	TRBV27	TRBJ2-1	NA
CASSFGGLNTEAFF	TGTGCCAGCAGCTTCGGGGGGTTGAACACTGAAGCTTTCTTT	NA	TRBV7-9	TRBJ1-1	NA
CASRTGDLNSPLHF	TGCGCCAGTAGGACAGGTGACCTTAATTCACCCCTCCACTTT	NA	TRBV5-1	TRBJ1-6	TRBD1
CASSYSGQGVNTEAFF	TGTGCCAGCAGTTACTCTGGACAGGGGGTTAACACTGAAGCTTTCTTT	once	TRBV6-5	TRBJ1-1	TRBD1
CAISGEGGNQPQHF	TGTGCCATCAGTGGTGAGGGGGGCAATCAGCCCCAGCATTTT	NA	TRBV10-3	TRBJ1-5	NA
CASSFDSDSPLHF	TGTGCCAGCAGCTTCGATTCCGATTCACCCCTCCACTTT	NA	TRBV7-2	TRBJ1-6	NA
CASTRGDLSYNEQFF	TGTGCCAGCACGCGGGGGGATCTCTCCTACAATGAGCAGTTCTTC	NA	TRBV6-5	TRBJ2-1	TRBD2
CAWSTQVGTEAFF	TGTGCCTGGAGTACCCAAGTAGGGACTGAAGCTTTCTTT	NA	TRBV30	TRBJ1-1	NA
CASSVASGPYEQYF	TGTGCCAGCAGCGTAGCAAGCGGACCCTACGAGCAGTACTTC	NA	TRBV9	TRBJ2-7	NA
CASSSGQENHYEQYF	TGTGCCAGCAGTTCGGGACAGGAGAACCACTACGAGCAGTACTTC	NA	TRBV28	TRBJ2-7	TRBD1
CASSQGANTEAFF	TGCGCCAGCAGCCAAGGGGCGAACACTGAAGCTTTCTTT	NA	TRBV4-3	TRBJ1-1	NA
CASSSRTGLREGGETQYF	TGTGCCAGCAGTTCCCGCACCGGGTTGCGGGAGGGAGGAGAGACCCAGTACTTC	NA	TRBV27	TRBJ2-5	TRBD2
CASSLIPPTAYQETQYF	TGTGCCAGCAGTTTAATTCCTCCGACAGCCTACCAAGAGACCCAGTACTTC	NA	TRBV28	TRBJ2-5	NA
CASSLGLNTEAFF	TGTGCCAGCAGTTTGGGGTTGAACACTGAAGCTTTCTTT	few	TRBV12-3/TRBV12-4	TRBJ1-1	NA
CATSVYSGANVLTF	TGTGCCACCAGCGTGTACTCTGGGGCCAACGTCCTGACTTTC	NA	TRBV15	TRBJ2-6	NA
CASSKPPGRGERNYGYTF	TGTGCCAGCAGCAAACCCCCGGGACGGGGGGAGAGAAACTATGGCTACACCTTC	NA	TRBV21-1	TRBJ1-2	NA
CASSQEVGWGTDTQYF	TGTGCCAGCAGCCAAGAGGTAGGTTGGGGCACAGATACGCAGTATTTT	NA	TRBV3-1/TRBV3-2	TRBJ2-3	NA
CASSPPGQARAQPQHF	TGTGCCAGCAGCCCCCCGGGACAGGCGAGGGCTCAGCCCCAGCATTTT	NA	TRBV28	TRBJ1-5	TRBD1
CASSLQGNMNTEAFF	TGCGCCAGCAGCTTGCAGGGGAACATGAACACTGAAGCTTTCTTT	NA	TRBV5-1	TRBJ1-1	NA
CASSTGDWSNQPQHF	TGTGCCAGTAGTACGGGGGACTGGAGCAATCAGCCCCAGCATTTT	NA	TRBV19	TRBJ1-5	NA